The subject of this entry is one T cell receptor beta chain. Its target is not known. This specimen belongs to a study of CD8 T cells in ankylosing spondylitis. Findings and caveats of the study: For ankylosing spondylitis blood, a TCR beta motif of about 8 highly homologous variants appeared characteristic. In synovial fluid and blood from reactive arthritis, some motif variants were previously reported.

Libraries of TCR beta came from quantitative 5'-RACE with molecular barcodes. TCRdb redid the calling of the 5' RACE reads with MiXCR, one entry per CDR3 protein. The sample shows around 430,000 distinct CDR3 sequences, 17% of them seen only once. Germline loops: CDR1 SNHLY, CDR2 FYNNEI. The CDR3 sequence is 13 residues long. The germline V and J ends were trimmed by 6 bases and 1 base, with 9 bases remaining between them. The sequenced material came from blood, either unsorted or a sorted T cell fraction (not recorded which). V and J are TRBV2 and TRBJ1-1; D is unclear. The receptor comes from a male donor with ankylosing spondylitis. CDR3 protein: CASRPFGNTEAFF. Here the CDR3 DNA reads TGTGCCAGCAGGCCGTTTGGGAACACTGAAGCTTTCTTT.